These 30 T cell receptor beta chains were all obtained from the same sample, sequenced in a study of OX40 agonist ivuxolimab in advanced cancers. Measured with immunoSEQ multiplex PCR; TCRdb has only the in-frame clones, and not every one. In the table there are about 54,000 clones, just under 85% of which are singletons. The sample consisted of CD4+ or CD8+ T cells sorted from blood, taken in a trial of the OX40 agonist ivuxolimab. The receptors derive from an adult with an advanced solid tumor such as melanoma, head and neck, liver or kidney cancer.

The genes are TRBV5-1 and TRBJ2-5, with TRBD2 matching over 7 bases. The J segment lost 5 bases and the V segment lost 2 bases, leaving 9 bases of the junction unmatched. In germline, CDR1 is SGHRS, CDR2 YFSETQ. The CDR3 is 15 residues long. The CDR3 spells CASSLGAGDWETQYF. DNA of the CDR3: TGCGCCAGCAGCTTAGGGGCGGGAGATTGGGAGACCCAGTACTTC.

V gene TRBV19 combines with J gene TRBJ2-3; possibly TRBD1 or TRBD2 for D (5 bases each). Trimming stripped 5 bases from V and 3 bases from J, with 9 bases between. CDR3 length: 13 amino acids. The germline V gene encodes CDR1 LNHDA and CDR2 SQIVND (reference sequence). CDR3: CASSPGGTDTQYF. The CDR3 region has the DNA TGTGCCAGTAGTCCTGGGGGAACAGATACGCAGTATTTT.

This clone showed up just once. The chain carries TRBV28 and TRBJ1-1; D call uncertain. Germline CDR1 is MDHEN and CDR2 is SYDVKM. V dropped 6 bases and J dropped 1 base, with 9 bases sitting between them. The CDR3 has 13 residues. The CDR3 sequence is CASRLQENTEAFF. DNA of the CDR3: TGTGCCAGCAGACTTCAGGAGAACACTGAAGCTTTCTTT.

This rearrangement joins TRBV29-1 to TRBJ1-1, with D hard to call. V lost 7 bases and J 8 bases, leaving 17 bases between the germline ends. Germline loops: CDR1 SQVTM, CDR2 ANQGSEA. The CDR3 totals 12 residues. The CDR3 spells CSATDLNLEAFF. The DNA for the CDR3 is TGCAGCGCAACCGACCTAAACCTAGAAGCTTTCTTT.

The chain has TRBV5-1 and TRBJ2-5; 11 bases fit TRBD2. The CDR3 is 14 residues long. Trimming at V came to 5 bases and at J to 3 bases, leaving 3 bases not matched to a gene. Per the germline V gene, CDR1 is SGHRS and CDR2 is YFSETQ. CDR3 bases: TGCGCCAGCAGTCCGACTAGCGGGAAAGAGACCCAGTACTTC. Translated: CASSPTSGKETQYF.

V usage is TRBV19 and J usage is TRBJ1-1, with D hard to call. Per the germline V gene, CDR1 is LNHDA and CDR2 is SQIVND (reference sequence). CDR3 length: 14 amino acids. V lost 2 bases and J 1 base, leaving 8 bases between the germline ends. The CDR3 sequence: CASSIRVGNTEAFF. Here the CDR3 DNA reads TGTGCCAGTAGTATAAGGGTGGGGAACACTGAAGCTTTCTTT.

The chain employs TRBV15 and TRBJ1-2; D remains unclear. Germline assignment: CDR1 LNHNV and CDR2 YYDKDF (reference sequence). The CDR3 has 15 amino acids. V was pared by 0 bases and J by 4 bases, with 12 bases between. The CDR3 coding sequence is TGTGCCACCAGCAGAGATCGCCGGGGTAGCTATGGCTACACCTTC. This gives the protein CATSRDRRGSYGYTF.

This clone has a single count. The chain uses TRBV28 and TRBJ2-4; no clear D gene. V lost 6 bases and J lost 3, with 15 bases in between. CDR1 is MDHEN and CDR2 is SYDVKM in the germline V gene. The CDR3 is 15 amino acids. CDR3 sequence: CASSRSNFGKNIQYF. Written as DNA, the CDR3 is TGTGCCAGCAGCCGCAGTAACTTCGGCAAAAACATTCAGTACTTC.

J is TRBJ1-1 and V is TRBV4-1; D is ambiguous. Germline V CDR1 and CDR2: MGHRA, YSYEKL. Deletions cut 3 bases from V and 0 bases from J, with 8 bases between. This CDR3 comprises 14 residues. The CDR3 region is CASSQTSLNTEAFF. DNA for the CDR3: TGCGCCAGCAGCCAGACGTCCTTGAACACTGAAGCTTTCTTT.

This clone is medium-sized in the sample. The chain employs TRBV19 and TRBJ1-2, with 8 bases identical to TRBD1. V was pared by 3 bases and J by 3 bases, with 6 bases of the junction left unmatched. Germline CDR1 is LNHDA and CDR2 is SQIVND (reference sequence). CDR3 length equals 15 residues. CDR3 amino acids: CASSIDRQGHYGYTF. DNA for the CDR3: TGTGCCAGTAGTATCGACCGACAGGGGCACTATGGCTACACCTTC.

The chain joins TRBV7-9 to TRBJ2-1; D could derive from TRBD1 or TRBD2 (5 bases each). Germline V CDR1 and CDR2: SEHNR, FQNEAQ (reference sequence). V shed 1 base and J shed 3 bases, with 13 bases lying between them. The CDR3 contains 16 residues. This chain's CDR3 is CASSLGSGRSYNEQFF. As DNA, the CDR3 is TGTGCCAGCAGCTTAGGGTCGGGACGGAGCTACAATGAGCAGTTCTTC.

The chain has TRBV7-9 and TRBJ2-3; D call uncertain. The V gene's germline CDR1 is SEHNR and CDR2 FQNEAQ (reference sequence). The CDR3 consists of 14 residues. V was pared by 3 bases and J by 3 bases, with 10 bases between. CDR3 sequence: CASSFWQNTDTQYF. The DNA of the CDR3 is TGTGCCAGCAGCTTCTGGCAGAATACAGATACGCAGTATTTT. The variable domain in full, completed from reference TRBV7-9 and TRBJ2-3, reads DTGVSQNPRHKITKRGQNVTFRCDPISEHNRLYWYRQTLGQGPEFLTYFQNEAQLEKSRLLSDRFSAERPKGSFSTLEIQRTEQGDSAMYLCASSFWQNTDTQYFGPGTRLTVL.

The chain links TRBV28 to TRBJ2-3, with D possibly being TRBD2 (5 bases). The CDR3 extends over 13 amino acids. V dropped 5 bases and J dropped 2 bases, with 8 bases sitting between them. CDR1 and CDR2 from the germline V gene are MDHEN and SYDVKM. This CDR3 reads CASSAGNTDTQYF. In DNA, the CDR3 is TGTGCCAGCAGTGCCGGGAACACAGATACGCAGTATTTT.

In DNA, the CDR3 is TGTGCCAGCACTCCGGCCCGAACTAGCATCTACGAGCAGTACTTC. Protein product: CASTPARTSIYEQYF. The chain couples TRBV11-2 to TRBJ2-7, with D possibly matching TRBD2 (6 bases). Trimming stripped 7 bases from V and 3 bases from J, with 19 bases between. This CDR3 region has 15 residues. The V gene's germline CDR1 is SGHAT and CDR2 FQNNGV.

The J gene is TRBJ1-1, the V gene TRBV7-2; the match to TRBD1 covers 9 bases. The CDR3 totals 16 residues. The V segment lost 5 bases and the J segment 1 base; nucleotides outside the gene matches: 8. Germline V gives CDR1 SGHTA, CDR2 FQGNSA. In nucleotides, the CDR3 is TGTGCCAGCAGCCGGGACAGGGTCGGGGGGAACACTGAAGCTTTCTTT. It specifies CASSRDRVGGNTEAFF.

This clone was detected a few times. The CDR3: CASSPGTSGSYNEQFF. The CDR3, as DNA: TGCGCCAGCAGCCCCGGGACTAGCGGGAGTTACAATGAGCAGTTCTTC. The J gene is TRBJ2-1, the V gene TRBV5-1; 14 positions agree with TRBD2. The germline V gene encodes CDR1 SGHRS and CDR2 YFSETQ. The CDR3 is 16 amino acids. The V and J ends lost 4 bases and 4 bases, in that order; junction bases with no gene match: 4.

J is TRBJ2-1 and V is TRBV7-2; 9 bases fit TRBD1. V was pared by 3 bases and J by 8 bases, with 14 bases of the junction left unmatched. CDR1 SGHTA and CDR2 FQGNSA come from the germline V gene. CDR3 length: 17 residues. Written as DNA, the CDR3 is TGTGCCAGCAGCTTGGCAAGGACAGGGGATTTAAGGGATGAGCAGTTCTTC. Amino acids: CASSLARTGDLRDEQFF. The complete variable domain, with remaining parts taken from reference TRBV7-2 and TRBJ2-1, reads GAGVSQSPSNKVTEKGKDVELRCDPISGHTALYWYRQSLGQGLEFLIYFQGNSAPDKSGLPSDRFSAERTGGSVSTLTIQRTQQEDSAVYLCASSLARTGDLRDEQFFGPGTRLTVL.

The chain links TRBV28 to TRBJ2-7; unclear D gene. CDR1 is MDHEN, CDR2 SYDVKM, per germline. V was trimmed by 4 bases and J by 5 bases, leaving 9 bases between them. The length of the CDR3 is 12 residues. CDR3 bases: TGTGCCAGCAGTTCCGACGTAGACGAGCAGTACTTC. Translating gives CASSSDVDEQYF.

The chain is built from TRBV7-2 and TRBJ2-4; the D is unclear. The CDR3 sequence is 14 residues long. Trimming pared 4 bases from V and 0 bases from J, leaving 7 bases between. Germline V CDR1 and CDR2: SGHTA, FQGNSA. The CDR3 coding sequence is TGTGCCAGCAGCTCCATTGGAGCCAAAAACATTCAGTACTTC. It encodes CASSSIGAKNIQYF.

This clone appeared a few times. The V gene is TRBV6-1, the J gene TRBJ1-2; TRBD1 aligns across 9 bases. The CDR3 consists of 14 residues. The germline V gene has CDR1 MNHNS and CDR2 SASEGT. The ends lost 4 bases at V and 8 bases at J; junction bases unmatched: 8. Here the CDR3 DNA reads TGTGCCAGCAGTGCTTCCACAGGGGGCGGGGGCTACACCTTC. Residues: CASSASTGGGGYTF.

The chain is built from TRBV19 and TRBJ2-7; 9 bases fit TRBD1. The ends lost 5 bases at V and 3 bases at J; junction bases unmatched: 8. The germline CDR1 and CDR2 sequences are LNHDA and SQIVND (reference sequence). The CDR3 has 15 amino acids. The CDR3 spells CASSVQGAGHYEQYF. DNA of the CDR3: TGTGCCAGTAGTGTACAGGGGGCAGGCCACTACGAGCAGTACTTC.

This sequence joins TRBV7-2 and TRBJ2-4; no definite D call. This CDR3 comprises 13 residues. Germline V lookup: CDR1 SGHTA, CDR2 FQGNSA. The V and J ends lost 3 bases and 5 bases respectively, with 8 bases between them. CDR3 bases: TGTGCCAGCAGCTTGGGTAGTCAAAACATTCAGTACTTC. It specifies CASSLGSQNIQYF.

The genes are TRBV7-8 and TRBJ2-5; TRBD1 agrees at 10 bases. V trimming: 6 bases; J trimming: 5 bases; junction bases outside the gene matches: 6. Germline V gives CDR1 SGHVS, CDR2 FQNEAQ. CDR3 length: 14 residues. The CDR3 sequence: CASSIRDRGETQYF. The CDR3 DNA sequence: TGTGCCAGCAGTATCCGGGACAGGGGTGAGACCCAGTACTTC.

The V gene is TRBV5-1, the J gene TRBJ1-3; no clear D. The CDR3 runs 15 residues. The germline CDR1 and CDR2 sequences are SGHRS and YFSETQ. Trimming stripped 0 bases from V and 3 bases from J, with 10 bases between. The CDR3 region has the DNA TGCGCCAGCAGCTTGGACAGTCGGGGTGGAAACACCATATATTTT. This encodes CASSLDSRGGNTIYF. Full variable domain (rest looked up from reference TRBV5-1 and TRBJ1-3): KAGVTQTPRYLIKTRGQQVTLSCSPISGHRSVSWYQQTPGQGLQFLFEYFSETQRNKGNFPGRFSGRQFSNSRSEMNVSTLELGDSALYLCASSLDSRGGNTIYFGEGSWLTVV.

The rearrangement uses TRBV10-1 and TRBJ2-5, with 7 bases that match TRBD1. The CDR3 runs to 18 residues. V shed 6 bases, J shed 0 bases, and the junction held 16 bases outside the gene matches. CDR1 and CDR2 (germline): WNHNN, SYGVQD (reference sequence). The chain's CDR3 is CASSSDGRDRRYQETQYF. The CDR3, as DNA: TGCGCCAGCAGCTCAGACGGCCGGGACAGACGATACCAAGAGACCCAGTACTTC.

The V call is TRBV5-1, the J call TRBJ2-1, with TRBD1 identical over 8 bases. With 0 bases clipped from V and 2 bases from J, the junction kept 13 bases outside the gene matches. CDR1 and CDR2 (germline): SGHRS, YFSETQ. The CDR3 runs 19 residues. The CDR3: CASSLGPGGGRTTYNEQFF. CDR3 sequence (DNA): TGCGCCAGCAGCTTGGGTCCAGGGGGCGGGCGGACAACCTACAATGAGCAGTTCTTC.

The chain links TRBV5-6 to TRBJ2-7; 8 bases agree with TRBD1. There are 12 residues in the CDR3. Germline CDR1 reads SGHDT; CDR2 reads YYEEEE. The V segment lost 4 bases and the J segment 7 bases; nucleotides outside the gene matches: 4. In nucleotides, the CDR3 is TGTGCCAGCAGCCAAGACAGGGGAGAGCAGTACTTC. Its protein is CASSQDRGEQYF.

V gene TRBV7-1 combines with J gene TRBJ2-2, with D possibly being TRBD2 (6 bases). TRBV7-1 is an open reading frame, and its role is uncertain. Trimming removed 6 bases from V and 5 bases from J, with 13 bases in between. This CDR3 contains 14 residues. The CDR3 nucleotides are TGTGCCAGCAGATTGACTAGGGGTACCGGGGAGCTGTTTTTT. As protein: CASRLTRGTGELFF.

The chain has TRBV30 and TRBJ2-1; TRBD2 aligns across 10 bases. Germline lookup yields CDR1 GTSNPN and CDR2 SVGIG (reference sequence). V dropped 6 bases and J dropped 7; count of bases not matched to a gene: 6. This CDR3 has 13 residues. Here the CDR3 reads CACLAGVGNEQFF. Here the CDR3 DNA reads TGTGCCTGCCTAGCGGGAGTCGGGAATGAGCAGTTCTTC.

CDR3 residues: CASSLGSGVYQETQYF. The CDR3 nucleotides are TGTGCCAGCAGTTTAGGTAGCGGGGTATACCAAGAGACCCAGTACTTC. This sequence joins TRBV28 and TRBJ2-5, with TRBD2 matching over 8 bases. Looked up from germline, CDR1 is MDHEN and CDR2 is SYDVKM. The CDR3 covers 16 residues. The junction had 5 bases not matched to a gene; V was cut back by 2 bases and J by 0 bases.